The rows below give T cell receptor beta chains drawn from one sample of a study of T cell responses to AZD1222 COVID-19 vaccine. Clones were sequenced by immunoSEQ multiplex PCR, and TCRdb holds only the in-frame ones, with some missing. Counted here are 150,000 to 180,000 clones, about nine tenths occurring once; the ten biggest clones make up 5.5%. Sequenced material: peripheral blood, taken on day 0 of MenACWY control vaccination. All receptors derive from an adult in good health. Each CDR3 is given with its conserved first and last residue. D genes are given only for firm matches. Expanded clones are given a class, and other clones once, few, many or no size at all.

>.|TRBD1|TRBV7-2|TRBJ2-7
TGTGCCAGCAGCTTGGACAGGGTCCTCTACGAGCAGTACTTC
CASSLDRVLYEQYF
>.|TRBD2|TRBV7-2|TRBJ2-1
TGTGCCAGCAGCATTGAAATAGCGGGAGGGGCTAATGAGCAGTTCTTC
CASSIEIAGGANEQFF
>.|.|TRBV7-2|TRBJ2-5
TGTGCCAGCAGCTTAGTGGCGGCGGAAGAGACCCAGTACTTC
CASSLVAAEETQYF
>.|.|TRBV5-1|TRBJ2-2
TGCGCCAGCAGCGTCCGGACAGTCACCGGGGAGCTGTTTTTT
CASSVRTVTGELFF
>.|TRBD1|TRBV5-1|TRBJ1-3
TGCGCCAGCAGCTCAACGGGGACAGCTGGAAACACCATATATTTT
CASSSTGTAGNTIYF
>.|TRBD1|TRBV28|TRBJ1-2
TGTGCCAGCAGTTTAAAAGGGGGCGGGTATGGCTACACCTTC
CASSLKGGGYGYTF
>.|.|TRBV10-3|TRBJ1-2
TGTGCCATCAGTGACGGCGGCTACACCTTC
CAISDGGYTF
>.|.|TRBV24-1|TRBJ2-7
TGTGCCACCAGTGATCGCAGGGAAGGAAGGGCCGAGCAGTACTTC
CATSDRREGRAEQYF
>.|.|TRBV24-1|TRBJ2-2
TGTGCCACCAGTGATCCCCGCCGCCCGGACACCGGGGAGCTGTTTTTT
CATSDPRRPDTGELFF
>.|TRBD1|TRBV4-2|TRBJ1-6
TGTGCCAGCAGCCAAGATTCCCAGGGGGTTAGCTCACCCCTCCACTTT
CASSQDSQGVSSPLHF
>.|.|TRBV6-5|TRBJ1-2
TGTGCCAGCAGCACACTGACACGTAATAACTATGGCTACACCTTC
CASSTLTRNNYGYTF
>.|TRBD2|TRBV6-6|TRBJ2-1
TGTGCCAGCAGCCGTCCCGGGACTAGCGGGGGGCTCCGTACCTACAATGAGCAGTTCTTC
CASSRPGTSGGLRTYNEQFF
>.|TRBD2|TRBV9|TRBJ2-3
TGTGCCAGCAGCCATGGACTAGCGGGAAAAACCACAGATACGCAGTATTTT
CASSHGLAGKTTDTQYF
>.|TRBD1|TRBV19|TRBJ1-5
TGTGCCAGTACTCCGCCGGGACAGGGTCCCAATCAGCCCCAGCATTTT
CASTPPGQGPNQPQHF
>.|.|TRBV7-9|TRBJ2-7
TGTGCCAGCAGCTTAGGCACAGTAACCTACGAGCAGTACTTC
CASSLGTVTYEQYF
>.|.|TRBV30|TRBJ1-5
TGTGCCTGGAGAGGATCGGGCAGGCAAAATCAGCCCCAGCATTTT
CAWRGSGRQNQPQHF
>.|.|TRBV18|TRBJ1-1
TGTGCCAGCTCACCACCAGTGGGGACTGAAGCTTTCTTT
CASSPPVGTEAFF
>.|.|TRBV6-5|TRBJ1-1
TGTGCCAGCAGGGATGGGGGTATGAACACTGAAGCTTTCTTT
CASRDGGMNTEAFF
>.|.|TRBV29-1|TRBJ2-3
TGCAGCGTCTTCACCGGGACCAGCACAGATACGCAGTATTTT
CSVFTGTSTDTQYF
>.|TRBD2|TRBV9|TRBJ2-2
TGTGCCAGCAGCCCTCCCGGGACTAGTTTCTCCGGGGAGCTGTTTTTT
CASSPPGTSFSGELFF
>many|TRBD2|TRBV2|TRBJ2-2
TGTGCCAGCAGTGAAGTGGCTAGCGGAACGAACACCGGGGAGCTGTTTTTT
CASSEVASGTNTGELFF
>.|.|TRBV24-1|TRBJ1-2
TGTGCCACCAGTGCCTGGGACATTTTGGGCTATGGCTACACCTTC
CATSAWDILGYGYTF
>once|TRBD1|TRBV6-5|TRBJ1-2
TGTGCCAGCAGAATTGGACAGGGGGGCTATGGCTACACCTTC
CASRIGQGGYGYTF
>.|.|TRBV9|TRBJ2-1
TGTGCCAGCAGCGCTCGGGAGCAGTTCTTC
CASSAREQFF
>.|.|TRBV5-4|TRBJ1-3
TGTGCCAGCAGCTTGAGGGCAGTGGGAAACACCATATATTTT
CASSLRAVGNTIYF
>.|.|TRBV6-5|TRBJ2-1
TGTGCCAGCAGTGACTCCTGGCGGGACTACAATGAGCAGTTCTTC
CASSDSWRDYNEQFF
>.|TRBD1|TRBV2|TRBJ2-1
TGTGCCAGCAGGGGGTCTTGGACAGGGGCGAATGAGCAGTTCTTC
CASRGSWTGANEQFF
>.|TRBD2|TRBV5-4|TRBJ2-2
TGTGCCAGCAGCTTGGCTGGGACTAGCGGGGGCTCCGGGGAGCTGTTTTTT
CASSLAGTSGGSGELFF
>.|.|TRBV19|TRBJ1-5
TGTGCCAGTAGTATAGGATTGGGCAGGGGAAGGGGCCGTACCAATCAGCCCCAGCATTTT
CASSIGLGRGRGRTNQPQHF
>.|TRBD1|TRBV20-1|TRBJ1-1
TGCAGTGCTAGTGATCAGGGGGCCACTGAAGCTTTCTTT
CSASDQGATEAFF
>.|TRBD1|TRBV5-1|TRBJ1-2
TGCGCCAGCAGCAGGACAGGGAACGCTAACTATGGCTACACCTTC
CASSRTGNANYGYTF
>.|.|TRBV18|TRBJ2-7
TGTGCCAGCTCACCCGCAGGGGACTACGAGCAGTACTTC
CASSPAGDYEQYF
>.|TRBD1|TRBV7-8|TRBJ2-7
TGTGCCAGCAGCTGGGGACAGGTCAACGAGCAGTACTTC
CASSWGQVNEQYF
>.|.|TRBV9|TRBJ2-5
TGTGCCAGCAGCCCCAGTAGTGGGGAGACCCAGTACTTC
CASSPSSGETQYF
>.|TRBD1|TRBV28|TRBJ1-2
TGTGCCAGCAGAACAGGGGTGGGTGGCTACACCTTC
CASRTGVGGYTF
>.|.|TRBV6-5|TRBJ1-1
TGTGCCAGCAGTTACGCCGGGGGGGGGTACCCGACTGAAGCTTTCTTT
CASSYAGGGYPTEAFF
>.|TRBD2|TRBV7-2|TRBJ2-5
TGTGCCAGCAGCTTAGAACTAGCGGGAACGGCTTTCCAAGAGACCCAGTACTTC
CASSLELAGTAFQETQYF
>.|.|TRBV6-2/TRBV6-3|TRBJ1-5
TGTGCCAGCAGCAGGGAGCGCAATCAGCCCCAGCATTTT
CASSRERNQPQHF
>.|.|TRBV24-1|TRBJ2-1
TGTGCCACCAGTGTCGGCGAGACCTACAATGAGCAGTTCTTC
CATSVGETYNEQFF
>.|TRBD2|TRBV27|TRBJ2-7
TGTGCCACCCAAAGACTAGCGGCCAACTACGAGCAGTACTTC
CATQRLAANYEQYF